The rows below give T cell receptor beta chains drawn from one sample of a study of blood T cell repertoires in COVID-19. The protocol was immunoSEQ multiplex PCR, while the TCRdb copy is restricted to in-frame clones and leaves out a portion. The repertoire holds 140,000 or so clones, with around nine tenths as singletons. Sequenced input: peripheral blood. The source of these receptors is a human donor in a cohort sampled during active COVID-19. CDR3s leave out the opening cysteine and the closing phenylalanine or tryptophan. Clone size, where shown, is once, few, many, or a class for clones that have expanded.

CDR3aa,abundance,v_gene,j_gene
ASSSLGGAHNEQF,few,TRBV7-3,TRBJ2-1
ASSVGTSGRAQNEQF,once,TRBV9,TRBJ2-1
ASSMEYNEQF,-,TRBV12-3/TRBV12-4,TRBJ2-1
ASSPGHSYEQY,-,TRBV5-1,TRBJ2-7
ASSDSLFVTEAF,-,TRBV27,TRBJ1-1
ASSRTRPRIDTQY,-,TRBV11-2,TRBJ2-3
ASSLGQGYSGNTIY,-,TRBV7-2,TRBJ1-3
ASSKGQGMISNQPQH,-,TRBV6-2/TRBV6-3,TRBJ1-5
ASSTTRLAGPLSTDTQY,-,TRBV11-2,TRBJ2-3
ASSGLPGGWGKVNQPQH,-,TRBV19,TRBJ1-5
ATPPRDGSTTEEDSPLH,-,TRBV24-1,TRBJ1-6
ASSFGGTGDYGYT,-,TRBV11-1,TRBJ1-2
ASSLRPGLGSGNTGELF,few,TRBV27,TRBJ2-2
ASSESAGTSVYEQF,-,TRBV25-1,TRBJ2-1
ASSPGGGRTEAF,-,TRBV7-8,TRBJ1-1